This record covers a single T cell receptor beta chain. The junction and the germline gene differ at one end; a read error may be behind it. The CDR3 is made up of 14 amino acids. Per the germline V gene, CDR1 is MDHEN and CDR2 is SYDVKM. This sample was included in a study of blood T cells in healthy people across ages. No fewer than 5.5 micrograms of total RNA were isolated from every sample. A J-beta primer mix and a sample-barcoded 5' primer were used in a second PCR of about 7 to 12 cycles. TCRdb re-called the 5' RACE reads with MiXCR, one entry per CDR3 protein. The table has about 1.8 million distinct CDR3 sequences, around 48% seen once.

The genes are TRBV28 and TRBJ2-3; maybe TRBD1 (6 bases). The clonotype originates from a woman in her forties in good health. The sample was blood. CDR3 bases: TGTTCCAGCAGGGGCCTCGGGTTAACAGATACGCAGTATTTT. Its protein is CSSRGLGLTDTQYF.